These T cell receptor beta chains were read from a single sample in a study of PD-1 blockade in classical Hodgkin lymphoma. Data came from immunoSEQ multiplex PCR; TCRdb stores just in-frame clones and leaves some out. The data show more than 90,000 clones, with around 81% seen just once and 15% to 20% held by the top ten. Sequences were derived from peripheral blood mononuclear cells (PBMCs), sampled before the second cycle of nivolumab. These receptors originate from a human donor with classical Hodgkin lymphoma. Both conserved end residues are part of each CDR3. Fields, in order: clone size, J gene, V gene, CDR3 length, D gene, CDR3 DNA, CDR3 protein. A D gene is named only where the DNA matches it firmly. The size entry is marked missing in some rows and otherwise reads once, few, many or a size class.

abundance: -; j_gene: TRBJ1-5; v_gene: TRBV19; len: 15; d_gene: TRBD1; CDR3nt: TGTGCCAGTTCCGGGACAGGGAGTAGCAATCAGCCCCAGCATTTT; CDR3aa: CASSGTGSSNQPQHF
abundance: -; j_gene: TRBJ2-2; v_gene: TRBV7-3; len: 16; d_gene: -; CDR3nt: TGTGCCAGCAGCTTAGGGCTACGAGGAGGGGCCGGGGAGCTGTTTTTT; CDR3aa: CASSLGLRGGAGELFF
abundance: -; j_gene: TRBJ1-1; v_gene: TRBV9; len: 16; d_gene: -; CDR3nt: TGTGCCAGCAGCGCGGCCGCCAAGTATGTAGGCACTGAAGCTTTCTTT; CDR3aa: CASSAAAKYVGTEAFF
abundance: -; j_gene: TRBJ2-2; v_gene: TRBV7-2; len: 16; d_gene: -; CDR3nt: TGTGCCAGCAGCTTCCTCGGGACAATTAACACCGGGGAGCTGTTTTTT; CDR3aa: CASSFLGTINTGELFF
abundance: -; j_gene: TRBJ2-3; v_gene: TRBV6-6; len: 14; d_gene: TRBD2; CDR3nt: TGTGCCAGCCTCCGACTAGCGGGCACAGATACGCAGTATTTT; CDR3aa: CASLRLAGTDTQYF
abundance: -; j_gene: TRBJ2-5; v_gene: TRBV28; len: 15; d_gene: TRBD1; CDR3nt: TGTGCCAGCAGCTCCGGGACAGCGATGCAAGAGACCCAGTACTTC; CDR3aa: CASSSGTAMQETQYF
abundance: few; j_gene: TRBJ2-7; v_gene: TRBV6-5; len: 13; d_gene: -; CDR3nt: TGTGCCAGCAGTACGGGACCCAGCTACGAGCAGTACTTC; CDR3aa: CASSTGPSYEQYF
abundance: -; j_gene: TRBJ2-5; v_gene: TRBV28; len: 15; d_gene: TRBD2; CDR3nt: TGTGCCAGCAGTTGGGGGACTAGCGGTCAAGAGACCCAGTACTTC; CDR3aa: CASSWGTSGQETQYF
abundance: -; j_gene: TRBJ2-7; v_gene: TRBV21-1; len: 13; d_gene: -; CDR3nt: TGTGCCAGCAGCAAAGTGCCTTCCTACGAGCAGTACTTC; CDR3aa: CASSKVPSYEQYF
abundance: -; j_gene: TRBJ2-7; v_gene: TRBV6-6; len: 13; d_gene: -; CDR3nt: TGTGCCAGCTCGCCCGGGGAACCCTACGAGCAGTACTTC; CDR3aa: CASSPGEPYEQYF
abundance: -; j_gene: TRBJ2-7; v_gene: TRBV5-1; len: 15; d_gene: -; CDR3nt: TGCGCCAGCAGCTTGGAAGCGACAGCGCGTGACGAGCAGTACTTC; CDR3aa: CASSLEATARDEQYF
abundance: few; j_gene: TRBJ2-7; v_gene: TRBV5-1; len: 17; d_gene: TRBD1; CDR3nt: TGCGCCAGCAGCGTCTTGCCGCCCTCGACAGGGGGCCACGAGCAGTACTTC; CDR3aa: CASSVLPPSTGGHEQYF
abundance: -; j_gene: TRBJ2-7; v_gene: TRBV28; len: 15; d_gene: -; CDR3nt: TGTGCCAGCAGTTTATGGCAGGGAGTTGGCCACGAGCAGTACTTC; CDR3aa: CASSLWQGVGHEQYF
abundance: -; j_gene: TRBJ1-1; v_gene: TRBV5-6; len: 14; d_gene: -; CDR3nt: TGTGCCAGCACCCAAGTCGGACGGAACACTGAAGCTTTCTTT; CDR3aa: CASTQVGRNTEAFF
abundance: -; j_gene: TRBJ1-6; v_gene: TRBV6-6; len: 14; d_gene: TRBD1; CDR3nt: TGTGCCAGCAGCCAAGACAGGGAACGGTCACCCCTCCACTTT; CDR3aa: CASSQDRERSPLHF
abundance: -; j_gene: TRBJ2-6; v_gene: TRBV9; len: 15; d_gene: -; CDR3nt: TGTGCCAGCAGCGTACGGCTAGCTGGGGCCAACGTCCTGACTTTC; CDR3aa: CASSVRLAGANVLTF
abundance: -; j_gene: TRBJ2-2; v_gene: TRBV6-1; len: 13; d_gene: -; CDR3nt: TGTGCCAGCACCCCCTTCGGGGTCGGGGAGCTGTTTTTT; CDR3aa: CASTPFGVGELFF
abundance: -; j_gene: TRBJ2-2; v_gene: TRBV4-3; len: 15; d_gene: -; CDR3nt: TGCGCCAGCAGCCAAGAGGTACTACGCACCGGGGAGCTGTTTTTT; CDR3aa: CASSQEVLRTGELFF
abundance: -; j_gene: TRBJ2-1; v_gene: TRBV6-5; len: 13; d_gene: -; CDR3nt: TGTGCCAGCAGTTACGACCGGTACAATGAGCAGTTCTTC; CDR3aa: CASSYDRYNEQFF
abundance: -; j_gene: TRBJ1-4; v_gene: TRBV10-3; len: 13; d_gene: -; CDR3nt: TGTGCCACCGAGGAACGGCGGGGTGAAAAACTGTTTTTT; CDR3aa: CATEERRGEKLFF
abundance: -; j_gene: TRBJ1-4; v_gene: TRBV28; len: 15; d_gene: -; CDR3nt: TGTGCCAGCAGTCTCCTGGACAGATCTAATGAAAAACTGTTTTTT; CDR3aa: CASSLLDRSNEKLFF
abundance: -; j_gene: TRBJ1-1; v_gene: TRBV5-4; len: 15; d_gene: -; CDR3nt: TGTGCCAGCAGCTTCCCCGGGGGGATGAACACTGAAGCTTTCTTT; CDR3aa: CASSFPGGMNTEAFF
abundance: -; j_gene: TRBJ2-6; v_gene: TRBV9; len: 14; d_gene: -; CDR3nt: TGTGCCAGCAGCGTTACCCCTGGGGCCAACGTCCTGACTTTC; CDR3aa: CASSVTPGANVLTF
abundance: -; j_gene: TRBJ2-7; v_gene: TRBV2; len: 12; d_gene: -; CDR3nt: TGTGCCAGCAAAGGGCTCGACTACGAGCAGTACTTC; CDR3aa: CASKGLDYEQYF
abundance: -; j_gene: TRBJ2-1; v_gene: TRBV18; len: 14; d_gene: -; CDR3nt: TGTGCCAGCTCACCAGGGCGGGATCCCAGTGAGCAGTTCTTC; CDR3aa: CASSPGRDPSEQFF
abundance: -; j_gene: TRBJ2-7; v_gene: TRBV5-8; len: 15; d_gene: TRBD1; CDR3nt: TGTGCCAGCAGCTTGGCCGGGACAGGGGTTAGCGAGCAGTACTTC; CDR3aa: CASSLAGTGVSEQYF
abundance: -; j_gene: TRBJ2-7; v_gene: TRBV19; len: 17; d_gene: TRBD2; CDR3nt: TGTGCCAGTAGTATCCCCTGGTTAAGCGGGAGCTCCTACGAGCAGTACTTC; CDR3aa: CASSIPWLSGSSYEQYF
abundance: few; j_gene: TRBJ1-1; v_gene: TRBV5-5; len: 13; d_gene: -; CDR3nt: TGTGCCAGCAGCTTCGGACAAAACACTGAAGCTTTCTTT; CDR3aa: CASSFGQNTEAFF
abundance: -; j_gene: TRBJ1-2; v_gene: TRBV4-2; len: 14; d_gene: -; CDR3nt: TGTGCCAGCAGCCAAGATCGACAGGCCTATGGCTACACCTTC; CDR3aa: CASSQDRQAYGYTF
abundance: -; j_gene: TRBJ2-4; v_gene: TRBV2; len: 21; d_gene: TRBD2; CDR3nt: TGTGCCAGCAGTTACCCCGGGGGGAAAAGAGGGATTCCTTTGGCCAAAAACATTCAGTACTTC; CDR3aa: CASSYPGGKRGIPLAKNIQYF
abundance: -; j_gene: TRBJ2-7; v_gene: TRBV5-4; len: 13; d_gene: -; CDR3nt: TGTGCCAGTCAGGGGATTCAATCCTACGAGCAGTACTTC; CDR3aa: CASQGIQSYEQYF
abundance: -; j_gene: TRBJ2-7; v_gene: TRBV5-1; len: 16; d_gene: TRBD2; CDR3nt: TGCGCCAGCAGCTTGTGGGTCCCGACTAGCGGGTACGAGCAGTACTTC; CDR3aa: CASSLWVPTSGYEQYF
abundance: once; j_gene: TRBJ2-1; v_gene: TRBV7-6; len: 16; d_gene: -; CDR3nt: TGTGCCAGCAGCTTATCTCGCGGAAGCTCCTACAATGAGCAGTTCTTC; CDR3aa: CASSLSRGSSYNEQFF
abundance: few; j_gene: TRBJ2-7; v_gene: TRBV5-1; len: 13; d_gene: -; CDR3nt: TGCGCCAGCAGCTTGGCGGGACTCTACGAGCAGTACTTC; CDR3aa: CASSLAGLYEQYF
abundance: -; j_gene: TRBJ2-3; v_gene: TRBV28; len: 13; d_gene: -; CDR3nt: TGTGCCAGCAGTTTCAGGGCCCCAAATACGCAGTATTTT; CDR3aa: CASSFRAPNTQYF
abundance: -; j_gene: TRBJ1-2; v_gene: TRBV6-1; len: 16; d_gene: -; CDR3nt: TGTGCCAGCAGTGAAACTAGGGTCAATTCTAACTATGGCTACACCTTC; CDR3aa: CASSETRVNSNYGYTF
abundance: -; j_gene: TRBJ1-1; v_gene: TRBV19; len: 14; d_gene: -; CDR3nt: TGTGCCAGTAGTACCAGACAGGTGAACACTGAAGCTTTCTTT; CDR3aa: CASSTRQVNTEAFF
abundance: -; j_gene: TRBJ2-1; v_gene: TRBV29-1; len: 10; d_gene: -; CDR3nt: TGCAGCGTGGGCAACAATGAGCAGTTCTTC; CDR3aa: CSVGNNEQFF
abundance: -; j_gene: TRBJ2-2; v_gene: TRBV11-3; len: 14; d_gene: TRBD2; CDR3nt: TGTGCCAGCAGCGGGGCGGGGGTTACCGGGGAGCTGTTTTTT; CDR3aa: CASSGAGVTGELFF
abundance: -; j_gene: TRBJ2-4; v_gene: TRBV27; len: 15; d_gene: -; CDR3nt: TGTGCCAGCAGTTCATCGACGGAAACCAAAAACATTCAGTACTTC; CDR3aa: CASSSSTETKNIQYF
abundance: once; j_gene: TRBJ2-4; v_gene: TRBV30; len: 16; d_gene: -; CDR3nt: TGTGCCTGGACCACGGGAATATTACCAACCGAAAACATTCAGTACTTC; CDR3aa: CAWTTGILPTENIQYF